This T cell receptor (beta chain) was recovered during a study of cytomegalovirus exposure and HLA in healthy donors (TCRdb year 2017). With respect to the entire study: According to a later analysis, the 120 or so validation repertoires were produced on the same platform as the roughly 720 repertoires of the first cohort. The study aimed to test whether signatures of past pathogen exposure could be identified by cataloging public T cell receptors. A separate validation cohort of roughly 110 different subjects was used in addition to the approximately 610-subject first cohort. High-throughput TCR immunosequencing, statistical association of individual TCRs with disease status, and machine learning were combined to predict cytomegalovirus infection status. The investigation overall reported the following: Most TCR sequences were observed very rarely across donors, whereas some public TCRs were present in many individuals. A total of 150 to 200 TCR beta chains were listed by the study as associated with cytomegalovirus. It was suggested by the authors that the approach could potentially be generalized to other disease states and immunological phenotypes. A few of the identified cytomegalovirus-associated TCR beta chains were confirmed in vitro to be specific for cytomegalovirus antigens. Of the cluster scores, 94% were above 0 in a later analysis, which found that TCRs clustered in the first cohort also tended to co-occur in the 120 or so validation repertoires. In both the original and validation cohorts, the classifier was reported to diagnose cytomegalovirus status with high specificity and sensitivity. A later analysis had no HLA typing for the validation cohort, so co-occurrence there was scored across all 130 or so repertoires.

Library construction relied on the immunoSEQ multiplex PCR assay. Per the source publication's procedure: A statistical classification framework was built to diagnose cytomegalovirus status from the catalog of TCR beta chain sequences. The clones in this table, taken by TCRdb from immuneACCESS, are in-frame only. Not every clone is retained; where verified, under half of the shortfall comes from an unresolved V gene, and the cause of the rest is unknown. The DNA was the basis for D and trimming; V, J and clone size are from that table. The table for this sample lists approximately 90,000 clones; 95% to 98% of them were counted only once. In total, the top ten clones hold over 0.7% of the sample. A word on this clone: Its target antigen remains unknown. The record has no base qualities; no much larger clone is one base away.

The CDR3 spans 13 residues, from the cysteine through the phenylalanine. The CDR3 DNA has 39 bases and is translated from base 1. V gives up 4 bases and J gives up 8 bases, and the segment between their germline ends measures 13 bases. Based on the germline V gene, the CDR1 and CDR2 sequences are SGDLS and YYNGEE. The donors were included in the validation cohort of approximately 130 subjects, a group kept apart from the approximately 700-subject first cohort. The receptor's source is a man aged 18 to 29 in good health and CMV-seronegative. Sequenced sample: PBMCs. Recombination linked TRBV9 to TRBJ2-1; matching of 5 bases hints at TRBD2 as the D gene. The DNA is TGTGCCAGCAGCCCCCCCATCGGGGATGAGCAGTTCTTC. This yields the protein CASSPPIGDEQFF.